The sequence of this T cell receptor (beta chain) was determined in a study of control samples from healthy donors and cancer patients. Sequenced by immunoSEQ multiplex PCR; TCRdb stores in-frame clones only, minus some. The data hold roughly 180,000 clones, with 85% to 95% observed a single time. Trimming cost V 9 bases and J 0 bases, with 10 bases left between them. The germline CDR1 and CDR2 sequences are SGHNT and YYREEE (reference sequence). This CDR3 comprises 13 residues. Sequencing input: blood. The clonotype comes from a woman aged 18 to 35 in good health. The rearrangement joins TRBV5-4 to TRBJ1-3; D is unclear. CDR3 bases: TGTGCCACCCGTGGGGACTCTGGAAACACCATATATTTT. Its protein is CATRGDSGNTIYF.